This T cell receptor beta chain was captured by sequencing in a study of graft-versus-host responses after intestinal transplantation. At the level of the study: Every recipient had anti-thymocyte globulin induction and approximately three years of tacrolimus plus steroids. Findings and limits, study-wide: GvH clones occurred in recipient marrow; some first appeared in ileum or blood. Early post-transplant declines in HvG were associated with peak levels of circulating GvH clones.

As to this clone: Its antigen is not identified.

This CDR3 has 14 residues. CDR1 and CDR2 (germline): MNHNS, SASEGT. Between the trimmed V and J ends, which lost 1 base and 2 bases, there was a span of 9 bases. The repertoire was sequenced with immunoSEQ multiplex PCR; TCRdb's copy has only in-frame clones and lacks some. The data show some 90,000 clones, with 90% seen just once and 0.11% held by the top ten. The gene calls are TRBV6-1 and TRBJ2-7; D gene unclear. The sample consisted of unstimulated CD4+ T cells sorted from spleen or lymph node cells, taken before intestinal transplant. The clonotype comes from a human donor who received an intestinal transplant. The CDR3 region is CASSEVLATYEQYF. The CDR3 DNA reads TGTGCCAGCAGTGAAGTGTTAGCCACCTACGAGCAGTACTTC.